The 25 T cell receptor beta chains given below trace back to one sample, sequenced in a study of blood T cell repertoires in COVID-19. Sequenced by immunoSEQ multiplex PCR; TCRdb stores in-frame clones only, minus some. The sample shows about 170,000 clones, approximately 90% of them seen only once. Sequencing used peripheral blood. These TCRs come from a man aged 18 to 29 with COVID-19, enrolled during active disease.

J is TRBJ2-7 and V is TRBV16; D perhaps matches TRBD1 (6 bases). V was cut by 3 bases and J by 3 bases, with 12 bases left in between. The germline V gene has CDR1 KGHSY and CDR2 FQNENV. The CDR3 runs 14 residues. The CDR3 reads CASSQTGQIYEQYF. The DNA for the CDR3 is TGTGCCAGCAGCCAGACCGGACAGATCTACGAGCAGTACTTC.

This clone occurred a few times. The chain carries TRBV7-9 and TRBJ2-7; 12 bases agree with TRBD1. J lost 5 bases, V lost 4 bases, and 6 bases had no gene match. This CDR3 is 15 amino acids long. Germline values: CDR1 SEHNR, CDR2 FQNEAQ (reference sequence). The CDR3 region has the DNA TGTGCCAGCAGCTCGCTAGGGACAGGGGGCAACGAGCAGTACTTC. This gives the protein CASSSLGTGGNEQYF.

The rearrangement joins TRBV6-2 or TRBV6-3 to TRBJ2-1, with TRBD2 identical over 10 bases. The V and J ends lost 3 bases and 9 bases, in that order; junction bases with no gene match: 8. This CDR3 is 15 amino acids long. Germline loops: CDR1 MNHEY, CDR2 SVGEGT. CDR3 sequence: CASSYPPSGRFEQFF. Here the CDR3 DNA reads TGTGCCAGCAGTTATCCCCCTAGCGGGAGATTTGAGCAGTTCTTC.

This clone has just one count. J is TRBJ2-3 and V is TRBV30; TRBD2 matches 12 bases. The germline V gene encodes CDR1 GTSNPN and CDR2 SVGIG (reference sequence). This CDR3 is built from 14 residues. CDR3 residues: CTLASGRATDTQYF. As DNA, the CDR3 is TGTACACTGGCTAGCGGGAGGGCCACAGATACGCAGTATTTT. Full variable domain (remainder filled in from reference TRBV30 and TRBJ2-3): SQTIHQWPATLVQPVGSPLSLECTVEGTSNPNLYWYRQAAGRGLQLLFYSVGIGQISSEVPQNLSASRPQDRQFILSSKKLLLSDSGFYLCTLASGRATDTQYFGPGTRLTVL.

The V and J genes are TRBV7-9 and TRBJ2-3; D unresolved. The length of the CDR3 is 12 residues. The V end was cut by 1 base, the J end by 8 bases, with 7 bases between. CDR1 and CDR2 (germline): SEHNR, FQNEAQ (reference sequence). The CDR3 spells CASSLDSGTQYF. CDR3 DNA sequence: TGTGCCAGCAGCTTAGACAGTGGTACGCAGTATTTT. The full variable domain, its missing parts supplied by reference TRBV7-9 and TRBJ2-3, is DTGVSQNPRHKITKRGQNVTFRCDPISEHNRLYWYRQTLGQGPEFLTYFQNEAQLEKSRLLSDRFSAERPKGSFSTLEIQRTEQGDSAMYLCASSLDSGTQYFGPGTRLTVL.

The chain has TRBV27 and TRBJ1-5; D perhaps matches TRBD1 (6 bases). V lost 5 bases to trimming and J lost 4 bases, with 18 bases between them. CDR1 and CDR2 (germline): MNHEY, SMNVEV (reference sequence). This CDR3 contains 16 residues. DNA of the CDR3: TGTGCCAGCAGTCCATCACAGGGAGAAGAAAATCAGCCCCAGCATTTT. Amino acid sequence: CASSPSQGEENQPQHF.

On this clone itself: At one boundary the junction diverges from the germline segment, which might be a read error. The chain recombines TRBV3-1 (or the pseudogene TRBV3-2) with TRBJ2-4, with D possibly TRBD1 on 6 matching bases. This CDR3 has 12 amino acids. Per the germline V gene, CDR1 is LGHDT and CDR2 is YNNKEL (reference sequence). CDR3: CASSQDGGRVNF. The CDR3 DNA is TGTGCCAGCAGCCAAGATGGGGGCAGGGTCAACTTC.

This chain uses TRBV13 with TRBJ2-1; 8 bases map to TRBD2. The CDR3 has 15 residues. In germline, CDR1 is PRHDT, CDR2 FYEKMQ (reference sequence). The V segment lost 4 bases and the J segment 2 bases; nucleotides outside the gene matches: 4. This CDR3 reads CASSSGTSTYNEQFF. CDR3 DNA sequence: TGTGCCAGCAGCTCCGGGACTAGTACCTACAATGAGCAGTTCTTC. The complete variable domain, with remaining parts taken from reference TRBV13 and TRBJ2-1, reads AAGVIQSPRHLIKEKRETATLKCYPIPRHDTVYWYQQGPGQDPQFLISFYEKMQSDKGSIPDRFSAQQFSDYHSELNMSSLELGDSALYFCASSSGTSTYNEQFFGPGTRLTVL.

The rearrangement links TRBV27 to TRBJ2-7; maybe TRBD1 (5 bases). CDR1 and CDR2 (germline): MNHEY, SMNVEV (reference sequence). Trimming shortened V by 1 base and J by 1 base, and 11 bases separated the two germline ends. The CDR3 covers 15 residues. CDR3 in DNA: TGTGCCAGCAGTTTATTCTACGCAGGGTCCTACGAGCAGTACTTC. Its translation is CASSLFYAGSYEQYF.

The chain joins TRBV6-5 to TRBJ2-7; 7 bases are a match to TRBD1. CDR3 length: 12 residues. The germline gives CDR1 MNHEY, CDR2 SVGAGI. V gave up 6 bases and J gave up 5 bases; unmatched junction bases: 4. The CDR3 bases are TGTGCCAGCAGGACAGGGATGAACGAGCAGTACTTC. Protein sequence: CASRTGMNEQYF.

The V gene is TRBV7-2, the J gene TRBJ2-2, with unresolved D. Germline CDR1 SGHTA, CDR2 FQGNSA. The CDR3 covers 13 residues. The V end lost 2 bases, the J end lost 5 bases, and 6 bases lay between the germline ends. The CDR3 loop is CASSLSVTGELFF. DNA for the CDR3: TGTGCCAGCAGCTTATCCGTGACCGGGGAGCTGTTTTTT.

The chain employs TRBV18 and TRBJ1-6, with TRBD1 identical over 7 bases. The CDR3 is 15 amino acids. CDR1 and CDR2 (germline): KGHSH, LQKENI. J was trimmed by 6 bases and V by 3 bases; bases with no gene match: 5. The CDR3: CASSPRDSGNSPLHF. CDR3 DNA sequence: TGTGCCAGCTCACCGCGGGACAGCGGTAATTCACCCCTCCACTTT.

The V and J genes are TRBV5-4 and TRBJ2-5; no clear D. Germline CDR1 and CDR2: SGHNT and YYREEE (reference sequence). The CDR3 consists of 14 residues. Trimming pared 5 bases from V and 0 bases from J, leaving 11 bases between. CDR3 DNA sequence: TGTGCCAGCAGTTTATCAGCGTACCAAGAGACCCAGTACTTC. It is translated as CASSLSAYQETQYF.

Remarks on this clone: The sample contains more than one DNA sequence encoding this CDR3. The rearrangement joins TRBV6-1 to TRBJ2-3, with 8 positions matching TRBD2. Germline V lookup: CDR1 MNHNS, CDR2 SASEGT. The CDR3 is made up of 16 amino acids. The J segment lost 1 base and the V segment lost 1 base, leaving 4 bases of the junction unmatched. The CDR3 sequence is CASSEGLAGRTDTQYF. DNA for the CDR3: TGTGCCAGCAGTGAAGGGCTAGCGGGCCGCACAGATACGCAGTATTTT.

The rearrangement uses TRBV7-9 and TRBJ2-7; possibly TRBD2 for D (6 bases). The CDR3 covers 16 residues. Germline loops: CDR1 SEHNR, CDR2 FQNEAQ (reference sequence). V lost 1 base and J 1 base, leaving 14 bases between the germline ends. DNA of the CDR3: TGTGCCAGCAGCTTAGGGGCCTCAGGACTATCCTACGAGCAGTACTTC. This translates into CASSLGASGLSYEQYF.

The V and J genes are TRBV9 and TRBJ2-3; 11 bases are shared with TRBD2. The junction had 5 bases not matched to a gene; V was cut back by 7 bases and J by 4 bases. Germline V gene sequence: CDR1 SGDLS, CDR2 YYNGEE. The CDR3 has 14 amino acids. The CDR3 sequence is CASSIAGGADTQYF. The CDR3 DNA reads as TGTGCCAGCTCTATAGCGGGAGGGGCAGATACGCAGTATTTT. Filled out from reference TRBV9 and TRBJ2-3, the complete variable domain reads DSGVTQTPKHLITATGQRVTLRCSPRSGDLSVYWYQQSLDQGLQFLIQYYNGEERAKGNILERFSAQQFPDLHSELNLSSLELGDSALYFCASSIAGGADTQYFGPGTRLTVL.

The J gene is TRBJ1-1, the V gene TRBV6-2 or TRBV6-3; tentatively, D is TRBD1 (6 bases). This CDR3 has 11 amino acids. Germline CDR1 MNHEY, CDR2 SVGEGT. Trimming cost V 1 base and J 14 bases, with 11 bases left between them. The CDR3 DNA reads TGTGCCAGCAGTTACTGGACAGTACGGTTCTTT. Protein sequence: CASSYWTVRFF.

This clone was found once. The chain joins TRBV13 to TRBJ2-7; 14 bases fit TRBD2. Germline V gene lookup returns CDR1 PRHDT and CDR2 FYEKMQ (reference sequence). The J segment lost 3 bases and the V segment lost 4 bases, leaving 2 bases of the junction unmatched. The CDR3 has 15 amino acids. CDR3 nucleotides: TGTGCCAGCAGCTCTGGACTAGCGGGAGGCTACGAGCAGTACTTC. Its translation: CASSSGLAGGYEQYF.

This rearrangement joins TRBV5-4 to TRBJ1-1, with 7 bases identical to TRBD1. This CDR3 spans 14 amino acids. J lost 3 bases, V lost 4 bases, and 6 bases had no gene match. Looked up from germline, CDR1 is SGHNT and CDR2 is YYREEE (reference sequence). CDR3 sequence (DNA): TGTGCCAGCAGCCCGAGGGGGCCGGACACTGAAGCTTTCTTT. This codes for CASSPRGPDTEAFF.

This chain links TRBV5-1 with TRBJ1-1, with D perhaps TRBD1 (6 bases). Germline CDR1 SGHRS, CDR2 YFSETQ. The CDR3 extends over 14 amino acids. V lost 3 bases, J lost 10 bases, and 19 bases lay in between. The CDR3 region is CASSSGGGARRAFF. Written as DNA, the CDR3 is TGCGCCAGCAGCTCCGGGGGGGGCGCGAGGCGAGCTTTCTTT.

This chain links TRBV7-7 with TRBJ2-2; D unclear. This CDR3 spans 14 amino acids. Germline V CDR1 and CDR2: SSHAT, FNYEAQ (reference sequence). Trimming shortened V by 1 base and J by 2 bases, and 5 bases separated the two germline ends. The chain's CDR3 is CASSLELNTGELFF. The CDR3 DNA reads as TGTGCCAGCAGCTTAGAACTAAACACCGGGGAGCTGTTTTTT.

The rearrangement joins TRBV7-8 to TRBJ2-3; tentatively, D is TRBD2 (5 bases). V was trimmed by 4 bases and J by 3 bases, leaving 8 bases between them. Per the germline V gene, CDR1 is SGHVS and CDR2 is FQNEAQ. The CDR3 spans 13 residues. The CDR3 region has the DNA TGTGCCAGCAGCTCGGGAAGGACAGATACGCAGTATTTT. Its translation is CASSSGRTDTQYF.

V gene TRBV12-5 combines with J gene TRBJ2-2; 9 positions agree with TRBD1. The germline gives CDR1 LGHNT, CDR2 FRNRAP. Unmatched junction bases numbered 2, after V lost 1 base and J lost 2 bases. The CDR3 length is 16 residues. The CDR3 DNA follows: TGTGCTAGTGGTTTGGGGACAGGGGATAACACCGGGGAGCTGTTTTTT. This gives the protein CASGLGTGDNTGELFF.

This clone was counted a single time. This chain joins TRBV7-2 and TRBJ2-7; unclear D gene. This CDR3 is built from 14 residues. V was cut by 2 bases and J by 1 base, with 9 bases left in between. Germline CDR1 SGHTA, CDR2 FQGNSA. CDR3 sequence: CASSLMADSYEQYF. CDR3 sequence (DNA): TGTGCCAGCAGCTTAATGGCTGATTCCTACGAGCAGTACTTC. The whole variable domain, filled in from reference TRBV7-2 and TRBJ2-7, reads GAGVSQSPSNKVTEKGKDVELRCDPISGHTALYWYRQSLGQGLEFLIYFQGNSAPDKSGLPSDRFSAERTGGSVSTLTIQRTQQEDSAVYLCASSLMADSYEQYFGPGTRLTVT.

The CDR3 nucleotides are TGTGCCAGCTCACCAATCTCGGGAACTACGGACAATTCACCCCTCCACTTT. Its protein product is CASSPISGTTDNSPLHF. The chain uses TRBV18 and TRBJ1-6, with D unclear. The length of the CDR3 is 17 residues. Germline V lookup: CDR1 KGHSH, CDR2 LQKENI. V shed 2 bases and J shed 7 bases, with 18 bases lying between them. The full variable domain, rest sourced from reference TRBV18 and TRBJ1-6, is NAGVMQNPRHLVRRRGQEARLRCSPMKGHSHVYWYRQLPEEGLKFMVYLQKENIIDESGMPKERFSAEFPKEGPSILRIQQVVRGDSAAYFCASSPISGTTDNSPLHFGNGTRLTVT.